These 30 T cell receptor beta chains were sequenced from one sample in a study of cytomegalovirus exposure and HLA in healthy donors (dated by TCRdb to 2016 to 2017). Library generation was performed with the immunoSEQ multiplex PCR assay. Entries here come from immuneACCESS through TCRdb and include only in-frame sequences with V and J called. Some clones fail to appear in such tables; in the studies checked, an unresolved V gene covers under half of the shortfall, and the cause of the remainder is unknown. The sample includes approximately 230,000 clones, with about 90% observed a single time. The ten largest clones capture around 12% of the sample. Sample: PBMCs. These TCRs come from a man younger than 30 in good health and CMV-seropositive.

This chain joins TRBV27 and TRBJ1-2, with D possibly TRBD1 on 6 matching bases. Trimming removed 6 bases at V and 3 bases at J, with 11 bases between. CDR1 and CDR2 from the germline V gene are MNHEY and SMNVEV (reference sequence). The CDR3 totals 13 residues. This CDR3 reads CASRLSGDYGYTF. CDR3 DNA: TGTGCCAGCAGGCTATCAGGGGACTATGGCTACACCTTC.

This clone was seen repeatedly, ten times or more. This chain's CDR3 is CASSRETGDGYTF. The CDR3 nucleotides are TGTGCCAGCTCACGAGAGACAGGGGATGGCTACACCTTC. The V and J genes are TRBV18 and TRBJ1-2; 8 nucleotides match TRBD1. This CDR3 is built from 13 residues. Germline trimming cut 4 bases from V and 6 bases from J; bases unmatched to any gene: 4. Germline CDR1 is KGHSH and CDR2 is LQKENI.

The chain has TRBV30 and TRBJ1-1; D gene ambiguous. The V gene's germline CDR1 is GTSNPN and CDR2 SVGIG (reference sequence). V lost 2 bases, J lost 5 bases, and 12 bases lay in between. The CDR3 is 13 residues long. CDR3 amino acids: CAWSSGERTEAFF. DNA for the CDR3: TGTGCCTGGAGTTCCGGGGAAAGGACTGAAGCTTTCTTT.

The chain employs TRBV5-1 and TRBJ1-1; TRBD1 agrees at 9 bases. The V gene's germline CDR1 is SGHRS and CDR2 YFSETQ. Unmatched junction bases numbered 2, after V lost 0 bases and J lost 8 bases. The CDR3 has 13 residues. CDR3 in amino acids: CASSLEGTGEAFF. The CDR3 DNA follows: TGCGCCAGCAGCTTGGAGGGGACAGGGGAAGCTTTCTTT.

This chain links TRBV9 with TRBJ2-2; D is uncertain. V lost 3 bases, J lost 2 bases, and 8 bases lay in between. The CDR3 totals 14 residues. The V gene's germline CDR1 is SGDLS and CDR2 YYNGEE. CDR3 sequence (DNA): TGTGCCAGCAGCGGAACGATAAACACCGGGGAGCTGTTTTTT. It codes for CASSGTINTGELFF. Looking up the rest from reference TRBV9 and TRBJ2-2 gives the full variable domain: DSGVTQTPKHLITATGQRVTLRCSPRSGDLSVYWYQQSLDQGLQFLIQYYNGEERAKGNILERFSAQQFPDLHSELNLSSLELGDSALYFCASSGTINTGELFFGEGSRLTVL.

The chain is built from TRBV2 and TRBJ1-1; 7 bases line up with TRBD1. V was pared by 7 bases and J by 1 base, with 3 bases of the junction left unmatched. Germline values: CDR1 SNHLY, CDR2 FYNNEI. CDR3 length: 13 residues. In DNA, the CDR3 is TGTGCCAGCACTGGGACAGCGAACACTGAAGCTTTCTTT. Protein product: CASTGTANTEAFF.

The chain links TRBV15 to TRBJ2-5; 9 positions match TRBD1. The CDR3 is 14 amino acids. Germline CDR1 and CDR2: LNHNV and YYDKDF (reference sequence). Trimming cost V 4 bases and J 5 bases; bases outside gene matches: 5. The DNA of the CDR3 is TGTGCCACCAGCAAACAGGGGGCTCGGGAGACCCAGTACTTC. This gives the protein CATSKQGARETQYF.

The chain joins TRBV15 to TRBJ1-4; perhaps TRBD1 as D (5 bases). Germline assignment: CDR1 LNHNV and CDR2 YYDKDF (reference sequence). V was pared by 0 bases and J by 8 bases, with 13 bases between. The CDR3 sequence is 15 residues long. The CDR3 here is CATSRDSRVYEKLFF. In DNA, the CDR3 is TGTGCCACCAGCAGAGATTCCAGGGTTTACGAAAAACTGTTTTTT.

This chain connects TRBV5-4 to TRBJ2-2; tentatively, D is TRBD1 (6 bases). V was clipped by 0 bases and J by 3 bases, with 9 bases between them. The CDR3 has 15 amino acids. The germline gives CDR1 SGHNT, CDR2 YYREEE (reference sequence). CDR3 sequence reads: CASSLGQGYTGELFF. CDR3 nucleotides: TGTGCCAGCAGCTTGGGGCAGGGGTACACCGGGGAGCTGTTTTTT.

The genes are TRBV5-1 and TRBJ1-4, with 11 bases fitting TRBD1. Germline V gene data show CDR1 as SGHRS and CDR2 as YFSETQ. V lost 2 bases and J lost 7; bases outside the gene matches: 4. The CDR3 runs to 15 residues. CDR3 sequence: CASSLRTGGREKLFF. DNA for the CDR3: TGCGCCAGCAGCTTAAGGACAGGGGGCCGTGAAAAACTGTTTTTT.

The chain carries TRBV5-1 and TRBJ1-1, with unresolved D. Germline V gene data show CDR1 as SGHRS and CDR2 as YFSETQ. Trimming pared 2 bases from V and 5 bases from J, leaving 10 bases between. The CDR3 is 13 residues long. The CDR3 bases are TGCGCCAGCAGCTTCGGATACGAAACTGAAGCTTTCTTT. This gives the protein CASSFGYETEAFF.

V gene TRBV6-4 combines with J gene TRBJ2-1, with 13 bases lining up with TRBD2. The trim removed 5 bases at V and 4 bases at J, leaving 8 bases unmatched. The length of the CDR3 is 17 residues. Germline assignment: CDR1 MRHNA and CDR2 SNTAGT. The CDR3 nucleotides are TGTGCCAGCAGTAAACAAGGGACTAGCGGGGTGTACAATGAGCAGTTCTTC. It codes for CASSKQGTSGVYNEQFF.

The rearrangement joins TRBV6-1 to TRBJ2-5; TRBD1 agrees at 8 bases. Per the germline V gene, CDR1 is MNHNS and CDR2 is SASEGT. The CDR3 is 15 amino acids. V was clipped by 6 bases and J by 2 bases; unmatched bases: 8. The CDR3 nucleotides are TGTGCCAGCAGCTGGGGACAGGATCCACAAGAGACCCAGTACTTC. Its translation is CASSWGQDPQETQYF.

The chain uses TRBV4-2 and TRBJ2-1, with 8 bases identical to TRBD2. The germline V gene encodes CDR1 LGHNA and CDR2 YNFKEQ. J lost 4 bases, V lost 1 base, and 3 bases had no gene match. This CDR3 contains 15 residues. The CDR3 sequence is CASSQGTSRYNEQFF. CDR3 DNA sequence: TGTGCCAGCAGCCAAGGGACTAGCAGATACAATGAGCAGTTCTTC.

The chain is built from TRBV5-6 and TRBJ1-2, with D perhaps TRBD1 (5 bases). Germline V gene data show CDR1 as SGHDT and CDR2 as YYEEEE. V gave up 0 bases and J gave up 7 bases, with 16 bases separating them. The CDR3 is 15 amino acids. DNA of the CDR3: TGTGCCAGCAGCTTGGGGGGCAGACCGAGCAGTGGCTACACCTTC. Protein sequence: CASSLGGRPSSGYTF.

This clone occurred once. This chain links TRBV4-1 with TRBJ1-1; 12 bases are a match to TRBD1. Germline V gives CDR1 MGHRA, CDR2 YSYEKL. J was trimmed by 5 bases and V by 9 bases; bases with no gene match: 13. There are 16 residues in the CDR3. CDR3 coding DNA: TGCGCCAGTTCTCCTGTGGGACAGGGGGCTTGGACTGAAGCTTTCTTT. Amino acids: CASSPVGQGAWTEAFF.

The V gene is TRBV5-4, the J gene TRBJ1-2, with 10 bases matching TRBD1. The CDR3 spans 13 residues. Germline V CDR1 and CDR2: SGHNT, YYREEE (reference sequence). After removal of 9 bases from V and 4 bases from J, the junction contained 6 bases not matched to a gene. The CDR3 spells CATTGGAIYGYTF. CDR3 sequence (DNA): TGTGCCACGACAGGGGGCGCGATCTATGGCTACACCTTC.

Details on this clone: Additional DNA sequences in this sample encode the identical CDR3. The V and J genes are TRBV7-9 and TRBJ2-1; D gene ambiguous. CDR1 is SEHNR, CDR2 FQNEAQ, per germline (reference sequence). The CDR3 is 13 residues long. The V end lost 5 bases, the J end lost 4 bases, and 9 bases lay between the germline ends. In DNA, the CDR3 is TGTGCCAGCAGCCTGGGAACGTACAATGAGCAGTTCTTC. It is translated as CASSLGTYNEQFF. Filled out from reference TRBV7-9 and TRBJ2-1, the complete variable domain reads DTGVSQNPRHKITKRGQNVTFRCDPISEHNRLYWYRQTLGQGPEFLTYFQNEAQLEKSRLLSDRFSAERPKGSFSTLEIQRTEQGDSAMYLCASSLGTYNEQFFGPGTRLTVL.

V and J are TRBV5-6 and TRBJ1-2, with no clear D. Per the germline V gene, CDR1 is SGHDT and CDR2 is YYEEEE. CDR3 length: 12 residues. Trimming removed 2 bases from V and 8 bases from J, with 10 bases in between. The CDR3 coding sequence is TGTGCCAGCAGCTTTCTGAGGCTCGGCTACACCTTC. This translates into CASSFLRLGYTF.

The chain couples TRBV11-2 to TRBJ2-7; perhaps TRBD2 as D (5 bases). CDR1 is SGHAT, CDR2 FQNNGV, per germline. V was trimmed by 1 base and J by 3 bases, leaving 10 bases between them. The CDR3 sequence is 14 residues long. CDR3 DNA: TGTGCCAGCAGCTTAGTCTCGACTAACTACGAGCAGTACTTC. This codes for CASSLVSTNYEQYF. Drawing the rest from reference TRBV11-2 and TRBJ2-7, the complete variable domain is EAGVAQSPRYKIIEKRQSVAFWCNPISGHATLYWYQQILGQGPKLLIQFQNNGVVDDSQLPKDRFSAERLKGVDSTLKIQPAKLEDSAVYLCASSLVSTNYEQYFGPGTRLTVT.

There are a few counts of this clone. The rearrangement joins TRBV6-1 to TRBJ2-5; 10 nucleotides match TRBD1. V shed 0 bases and J 3 bases; nucleotides not matched to a gene: 4. The germline gives CDR1 MNHNS, CDR2 SASEGT. The CDR3 extends over 16 amino acids. Written as DNA, the CDR3 is TGTGCCAGCAGTGAAGCGATGGGGACAGGGGAAGAGACCCAGTACTTC. Translating it yields CASSEAMGTGEETQYF.

This sequence joins TRBV2 and TRBJ1-5, with 8 bases matching TRBD1. This CDR3 is built from 17 residues. Germline loops: CDR1 SNHLY, CDR2 FYNNEI. With V trimmed by 5 bases and J by 0 bases, 9 bases remained unmatched. The CDR3 loop is CASSPRRGPYSNQPQHF. The CDR3 DNA reads TGTGCCAGCAGTCCCCGCAGGGGGCCCTATAGCAATCAGCCCCAGCATTTT.

The V call is TRBV4-2, the J call TRBJ2-3; unclear D gene. V gave up 3 bases and J gave up 2 bases, with 12 bases separating them. Germline CDR1 reads LGHNA; CDR2 reads YNFKEQ. This CDR3 region has 15 residues. CDR3 nucleotides: TGTGCCAGCAGCCATGTCCTCGGATCCACAGATACGCAGTATTTT. Amino acid sequence: CASSHVLGSTDTQYF.

V usage is TRBV5-6 and J usage is TRBJ1-4; 8 nucleotides line up with TRBD1. CDR1 SGHDT and CDR2 YYEEEE come from the germline V gene. CDR3 length: 17 amino acids. Trimming cost V 3 bases and J 1 base; bases outside gene matches: 8. In DNA form, the CDR3 reads TGTGCCAGCAGCTCTTTAGGACAGGGACTAACTAATGAAAAACTGTTTTTT. Protein sequence: CASSSLGQGLTNEKLFF.

The J gene is TRBJ1-4, the V gene TRBV2; D unresolved. Germline values: CDR1 SNHLY, CDR2 FYNNEI. The ends were cut back, 11 bases at V and 8 bases at J, with 15 bases in the middle. The CDR3 spans 12 residues. This CDR3 is CAGRTDGEKLFF. CDR3 nucleotides: TGTGCCGGCCGGACTGACGGGGAAAAACTGTTTTTT.

The chain links TRBV7-8 to TRBJ2-5; D is perhaps TRBD2 (6 bases). V shed 4 bases and J shed 4 bases, with 19 bases lying between them. Germline V CDR1 and CDR2: SGHVS, FQNEAQ. The CDR3 has 16 amino acids. In DNA, the CDR3 is TGTGCCAGCAGCTCCCGGGAGACGGATCGAAGAGAGACCCAGTACTTC. Translating gives CASSSRETDRRETQYF.

The chain employs TRBV7-9 and TRBJ1-2; D unresolved. There are 10 residues in the CDR3. CDR1 and CDR2 from the germline V gene are SEHNR and FQNEAQ (reference sequence). The ends were cut back, 5 bases at V and 8 bases at J, with 6 bases in the middle. The CDR3 here is CASSIEGYTF. The DNA of the CDR3 is TGTGCCAGCAGCATCGAAGGCTACACCTTC.

This clone was seen once. J is TRBJ2-1 and V is TRBV14, with D uncertain. The V end lost 4 bases, the J end lost 6 bases, and 4 bases lay between the germline ends. The V gene's germline CDR1 is SGHDN and CDR2 FVKESK. The CDR3 extends over 11 amino acids. Here the CDR3 DNA reads TGTGCCAGCAGCCGCTCCAATGAGCAGTTCTTC. Its translation: CASSRSNEQFF.

J is TRBJ1-1 and V is TRBV7-2, with no clear D. V dropped 6 bases and J dropped 2 bases, with 16 bases sitting between them. The CDR3 is 15 residues long. CDR1 is SGHTA, CDR2 FQGNSA, per germline. CDR3 region: CASRRSSTLNTEAFF. The CDR3, as DNA: TGTGCCAGCAGACGGAGTTCCACCCTAAACACTGAAGCTTTCTTT.

This clone showed up just once. This sequence joins TRBV29-1 and TRBJ2-1; D is perhaps TRBD2 (6 bases). CDR1 and CDR2 (germline): SQVTM, ANQGSEA. This CDR3 region has 13 residues. Between the trimmed V and J ends, which lost 6 bases and 10 bases, there was a span of 19 bases. CDR3 coding DNA: TGCAGCGTAACCGGGACTGCCGTCCGGGAGCAGTTCTTC. Translated, it gives CSVTGTAVREQFF.